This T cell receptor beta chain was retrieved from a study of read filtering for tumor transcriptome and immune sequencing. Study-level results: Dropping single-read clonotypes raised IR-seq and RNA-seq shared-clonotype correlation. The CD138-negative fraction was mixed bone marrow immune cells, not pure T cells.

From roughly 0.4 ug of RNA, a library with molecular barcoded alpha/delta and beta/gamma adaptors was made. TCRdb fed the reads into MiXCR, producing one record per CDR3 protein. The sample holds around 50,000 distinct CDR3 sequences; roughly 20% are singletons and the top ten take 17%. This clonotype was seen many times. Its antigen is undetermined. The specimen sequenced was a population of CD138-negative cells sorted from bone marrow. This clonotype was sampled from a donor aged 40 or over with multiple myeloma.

Here the CDR3 DNA reads TGCGCCAGCAGCCAAAGGGCAGGGGACCTAGCCAAAAACATTCAGTACTTC. Translating gives CASSQRAGDLAKNIQYF. This chain joins TRBV4-1 and TRBJ2-4, with a tentative D call TRBD1 (6 bases). This CDR3 is 17 amino acids long. Per the germline V gene, CDR1 is MGHRA and CDR2 is YSYEKL. The ends were cut back, 2 bases at V and 0 bases at J, with 14 bases in the middle.